The 2 T cell receptor beta chains below all came from one sample that was sequenced in a study of blood T cell repertoires in COVID-19. Libraries were prepared by immunoSEQ multiplex PCR; TCRdb keeps only in-frame clonotypes and omits some of them. The data contain more than 90,000 clones, around 72% of them seen just once; the ten biggest clones take up roughly 25%. The specimen was peripheral blood. The receptors here all came from a woman aged 55-75 years in a cohort sampled during active or convalescent COVID-19.

The V gene is TRBV15, the J gene TRBJ2-5, with TRBD2 as a possible D gene (5 bases). Germline V lookup: CDR1 LNHNV, CDR2 YYDKDF (reference sequence). Trimming took off 1 base at V and 5 bases at J, with 11 bases between the two ends. This CDR3 is 14 amino acids long. The DNA of the CDR3 is TGTGCCACCAGCAGAGGGAGGCTCGTTGAGACCCAGTACTTC. Its protein product is CATSRGRLVETQYF.

Comments on this clone: Its ends do not fully match the called genes, so a read error is possible. The V gene is TRBV5-4, the J gene TRBJ2-5; TRBD1 is a possible D gene (6 bases). The CDR3 extends over 13 amino acids. Per germline, CDR1 SGHNT and CDR2 YYREEE (reference sequence). CDR3 in amino acids: CASSLDSQETQYF. The CDR3 region has the DNA TGTGCCAGCAGTTTGGACAGTCAAGAGACCCAGTACTTC.